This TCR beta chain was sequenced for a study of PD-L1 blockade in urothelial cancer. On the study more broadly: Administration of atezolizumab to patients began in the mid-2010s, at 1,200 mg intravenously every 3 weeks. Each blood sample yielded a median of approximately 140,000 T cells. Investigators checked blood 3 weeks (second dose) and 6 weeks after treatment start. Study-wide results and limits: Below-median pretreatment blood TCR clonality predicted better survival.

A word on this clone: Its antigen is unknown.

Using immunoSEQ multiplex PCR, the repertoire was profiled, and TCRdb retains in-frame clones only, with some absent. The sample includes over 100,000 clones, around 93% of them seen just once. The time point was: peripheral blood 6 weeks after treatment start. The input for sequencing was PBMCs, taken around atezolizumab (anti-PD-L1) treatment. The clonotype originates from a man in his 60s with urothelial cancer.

The CDR3 sequence is CASSVSQISPNTGELFF. The CDR3 coding sequence is TGTGCCAGCAGCGTATCACAGATCTCCCCGAACACCGGGGAGCTGTTTTTT. J is TRBJ2-2 and V is TRBV9; D is uncertain. The V and J ends lost 1 base and 0 bases respectively, with 13 bases between them. The CDR3 covers 17 residues. CDR1 is SGDLS and CDR2 is YYNGEE in the germline V gene.